Listed here are 5 T cell receptor beta chains from one sample, sequenced in a study of cytomegalovirus exposure and HLA in healthy donors. A multiplex PCR was run with 60 Vbeta primers and 13 Jbeta primers. The repertoire was sequenced with immunoSEQ multiplex PCR; TCRdb's copy has only in-frame clones and lacks some. The sample includes approximately 170,000 clones, 77% of them seen just once. The material sequenced was PBMCs. These receptors all come from a male donor in good health and CMV-seropositive.

The rearrangement links TRBV7-8 to TRBJ2-5, with TRBD2 as a possible D gene (6 bases). The germline V gene encodes CDR1 SGHVS and CDR2 FQNEAQ. The length of the CDR3 is 12 residues. V was trimmed by 4 bases and J by 10 bases, leaving 13 bases between them. The CDR3 sequence: CASSSKLASQYF. The CDR3 DNA reads as TGTGCCAGCAGCTCGAAACTAGCCAGCCAGTACTTC. Together with reference TRBV7-8 and TRBJ2-5, the CDR3 gives the full variable domain: GAGVSQSPRYKVAKRGQDVALRCDPISGHVSLFWYQQALGQGPEFLTYFQNEAQLDKSGLPSDRFFAERPEGSVSTLKIQRTQQEDSAVYLCASSSKLASQYFGPGTRLLVL.

The chain employs TRBV25-1 and TRBJ1-4, with 9 bases identical to TRBD1. CDR3 length: 15 residues. J lost 8 bases, V lost 2 bases, and 6 bases had no gene match. CDR1 and CDR2 from the germline V gene are MGHDK and SYGVNS. The CDR3 is CASSEGTGRGEKLFF. CDR3 sequence (DNA): TGTGCCAGCAGTGAAGGGACAGGGAGAGGGGAAAAACTGTTTTTT.

V and J are TRBV5-1 and TRBJ2-2; 8 bases align to TRBD1. After removal of 4 bases from V and 1 base from J, the junction contained 3 bases not matched to a gene. The CDR3 spans 15 residues. Per germline, CDR1 SGHRS and CDR2 YFSETQ. As DNA, the CDR3 is TGCGCCAGCAGCCTGGGACAGGTGAACACCGGGGAGCTGTTTTTT. Translation: CASSLGQVNTGELFF.

The chain joins TRBV7-9 to TRBJ1-2; a weak D match, TRBD1 (5 bases). Per the germline V gene, CDR1 is SEHNR and CDR2 is FQNEAQ (reference sequence). V was shortened by 5 bases and J by 4 bases, with 11 bases between the two germline ends. The CDR3 loop spans 13 amino acids. The DNA of the CDR3 is TGTGCCAGCAGCGGGGGGGTGATCTATGGCTACACCTTC. Protein product: CASSGGVIYGYTF.

The chain links TRBV10-2 to TRBJ2-3, with no clear D. Trimming stripped 6 bases from V and 7 bases from J, with 11 bases between. Germline values: CDR1 WSHSY, CDR2 SAAADI. The CDR3 loop spans 12 amino acids. The DNA for the CDR3 is TGCGCCAGCAGCGCGGATGCTAATACGCAGTATTTT. Its translation is CASSADANTQYF.